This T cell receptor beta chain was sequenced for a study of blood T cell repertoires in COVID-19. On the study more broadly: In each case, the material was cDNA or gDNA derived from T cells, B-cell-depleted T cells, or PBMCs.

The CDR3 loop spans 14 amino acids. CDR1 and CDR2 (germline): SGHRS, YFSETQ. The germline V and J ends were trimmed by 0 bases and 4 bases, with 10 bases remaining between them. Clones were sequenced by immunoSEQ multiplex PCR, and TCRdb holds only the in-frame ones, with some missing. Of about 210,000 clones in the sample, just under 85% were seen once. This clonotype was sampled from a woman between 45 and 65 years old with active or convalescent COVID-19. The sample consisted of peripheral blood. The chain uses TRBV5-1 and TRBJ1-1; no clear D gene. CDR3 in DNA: TGCGCCAGCAGCTTGGGTAGGGAGGGCACTGAAGCTTTCTTT. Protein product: CASSLGREGTEAFF.